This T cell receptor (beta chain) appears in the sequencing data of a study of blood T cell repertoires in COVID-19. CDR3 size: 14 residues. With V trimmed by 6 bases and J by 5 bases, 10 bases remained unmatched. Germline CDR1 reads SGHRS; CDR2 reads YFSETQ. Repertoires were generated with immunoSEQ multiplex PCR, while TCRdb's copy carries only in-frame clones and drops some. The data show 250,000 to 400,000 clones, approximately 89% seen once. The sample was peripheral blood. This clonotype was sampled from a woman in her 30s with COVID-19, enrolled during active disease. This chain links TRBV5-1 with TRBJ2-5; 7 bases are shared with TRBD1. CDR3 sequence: CASNPAGGMETQYF. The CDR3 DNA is TGCGCCAGCAACCCAGCAGGGGGTATGGAGACCCAGTACTTC.